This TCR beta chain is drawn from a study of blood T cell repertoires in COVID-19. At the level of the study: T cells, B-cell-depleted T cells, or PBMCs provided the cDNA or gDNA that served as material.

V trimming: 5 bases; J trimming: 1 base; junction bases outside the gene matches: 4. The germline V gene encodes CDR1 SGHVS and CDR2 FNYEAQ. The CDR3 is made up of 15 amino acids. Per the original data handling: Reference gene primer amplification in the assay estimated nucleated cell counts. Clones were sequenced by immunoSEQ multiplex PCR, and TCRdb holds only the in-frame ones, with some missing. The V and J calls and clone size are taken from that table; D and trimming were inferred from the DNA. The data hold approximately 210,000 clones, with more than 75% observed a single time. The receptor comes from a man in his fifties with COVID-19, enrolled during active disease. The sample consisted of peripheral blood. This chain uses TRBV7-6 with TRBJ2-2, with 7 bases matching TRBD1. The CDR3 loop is CASSRRQGNTGELFF. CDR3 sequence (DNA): TGTGCCAGCAGCCGCCGACAGGGGAACACCGGGGAGCTGTTTTTT. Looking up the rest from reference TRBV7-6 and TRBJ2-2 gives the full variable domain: GAGVSQSPRYKVTKRGQDVALRCDPISGHVSLYWYRQALGQGPEFLTYFNYEAQQDKSGLPNDRFSAERPEGSISTLTIQRTEQRDSAMYRCASSRRQGNTGELFFGEGSRLTVL.